The 26 T cell receptor beta chains presented below share a single source sample, sequenced in a study of blood T cell repertoires in COVID-19. Method: immunoSEQ multiplex PCR; TCRdb's copy keeps in-frame clones and lacks some. The table has 95,000 to 130,000 clones, roughly 80% seen once. The sequenced sample was peripheral blood. These receptors all come from a young man with acute or convalescent COVID-19.

The CDR3 is CASKQAIYNEQFF. CDR3 coding DNA: TGTGCCAGCAAACAGGCGATCTACAATGAGCAGTTCTTC. V and J are TRBV7-9 and TRBJ2-1, with D maybe TRBD1 (5 bases). V lost 7 bases, J lost 3 bases, and 10 bases lay in between. Germline-derived CDR1 and CDR2 are SEHNR and FQNEAQ (reference sequence). CDR3 size: 13 residues.

The chain carries TRBV30 and TRBJ1-2; 7 bases are shared with TRBD1. From germline, CDR1 is GTSNPN and CDR2 SVGIG (reference sequence). V lost 2 bases, J lost 1 base, and 13 bases stayed unmatched. The CDR3 loop spans 17 amino acids. CDR3 sequence: CAWSTTPGTAINYGYTF. The CDR3 region has the DNA TGTGCCTGGAGTACAACGCCCGGGACAGCGATTAACTATGGCTACACCTTC. Full variable domain (remainder filled in from reference TRBV30 and TRBJ1-2): SQTIHQWPATLVQPVGSPLSLECTVEGTSNPNLYWYRQAAGRGLQLLFYSVGIGQISSEVPQNLSASRPQDRQFILSSKKLLLSDSGFYLCAWSTTPGTAINYGYTFGSGTRLTVV.

The chain employs TRBV7-9 and TRBJ1-4, with 10 bases fitting TRBD1. Germline V gives CDR1 SEHNR, CDR2 FQNEAQ (reference sequence). V gave up 6 bases and J gave up 6 bases; unmatched junction bases: 7. CDR3 length: 15 residues. CDR3 region: CASSSTGGGDEKLFF. CDR3 coding DNA: TGTGCCAGCAGTTCGACAGGGGGCGGTGATGAAAAACTGTTTTTT. Complete variable domain (other parts from reference TRBV7-9 and TRBJ1-4): DTGVSQNPRHKITKRGQNVTFRCDPISEHNRLYWYRQTLGQGPEFLTYFQNEAQLEKSRLLSDRFSAERPKGSFSTLEIQRTEQGDSAMYLCASSSTGGGDEKLFFGSGTQLSVL.

This clone was observed a few times. This chain connects TRBV6-5 to TRBJ2-3; D is ambiguous. CDR1 and CDR2 (germline): MNHEY, SVGAGI. The CDR3 covers 13 residues. Between the trimmed V and J ends, which lost 6 bases and 7 bases, there was a span of 14 bases. The CDR3 sequence is CASRPVRVNTQYF. CDR3 in DNA: TGTGCCAGCAGGCCCGTAAGAGTGAATACGCAGTATTTT.

This chain connects TRBV19 to TRBJ1-4; the D is unclear. CDR3 length: 16 amino acids. Looked up from germline, CDR1 is LNHDA and CDR2 is SQIVND (reference sequence). V shed 5 bases and J shed 0 bases, with 13 bases lying between them. This chain's CDR3 is CASSLYLPATNEKLFF. In DNA form, the CDR3 reads TGTGCCAGTAGTCTCTACCTCCCCGCAACTAATGAAAAACTGTTTTTT.

The V gene is TRBV5-5, the J gene TRBJ2-2; D possibly corresponds to TRBD2 (6 bases). V lost 2 bases and J 4 bases, leaving 12 bases between the germline ends. Germline V gene data show CDR1 as SGHKS and CDR2 as YYEKEE (reference sequence). This CDR3 has 15 residues. The CDR3 loop is CASSFSSGVTGELFF. The CDR3 coding sequence is TGTGCCAGCAGCTTCTCGTCGGGGGTCACCGGGGAGCTGTTTTTT.

This chain joins TRBV10-1 and TRBJ2-1; 8 bases match TRBD2. V lost 2 bases, J lost 3 bases, and 3 bases stayed unmatched. Germline CDR1 reads WNHNN; CDR2 reads SYGVQD (reference sequence). The CDR3 length is 15 residues. For the CDR3, the DNA is TGCGCCAGCAGTGAGGCGGGGGGCATCTACAATGAGCAGTTCTTC. Amino acid sequence: CASSEAGGIYNEQFF.

This clone has a single count. The chain joins TRBV9 to TRBJ2-6; D may be TRBD2 (5 bases). Germline V gene sequence: CDR1 SGDLS, CDR2 YYNGEE. The length of the CDR3 is 17 residues. Trimming took 0 bases from V and 4 from J, leaving 14 bases between them. CDR3 coding DNA: TGTGCCAGCAGCGTAGGTCCCGGATCGGGAGGGGCCAACGTCCTGACTTTC. The encoded protein is CASSVGPGSGGANVLTF.

CDR3 nucleotides: TGTGCCAGCAGCAGGGGACTCCGTATCGAGCAGTACTTC. Residues: CASSRGLRIEQYF. This rearrangement joins TRBV14 to TRBJ2-7; D might be TRBD2 (6 bases). The CDR3 spans 13 residues. With 5 bases removed from V and 6 bases from J, the gap between germline ends came to 14 bases. In germline, CDR1 is SGHDN, CDR2 FVKESK.

This chain links TRBV5-8 with TRBJ2-3; no clear D. Germline CDR1 is SGHTS and CDR2 is YDEGEE. The CDR3 is made up of 16 amino acids. Trimming stripped 1 base from V and 0 bases from J, with 12 bases between. CDR3 loop: CASSLIGVASTDTQYF. For the CDR3, the DNA is TGTGCCAGCAGCTTGATCGGTGTTGCGAGCACAGATACGCAGTATTTT.

V and J are TRBV6-5 and TRBJ2-1; 9 bases line up with TRBD2. J was trimmed by 9 bases and V by 6 bases; bases with no gene match: 3. The length of the CDR3 is 12 residues. CDR1 is MNHEY, CDR2 SVGAGI, per germline. CDR3 sequence reads: CASRTSGLEQFF. The CDR3 DNA reads as TGTGCCAGCAGGACTAGCGGACTTGAGCAGTTCTTC.

This sequence joins TRBV12-5 and TRBJ1-1, with unresolved D. CDR1 and CDR2 from the germline V gene are LGHNT and FRNRAP. Trimming took 2 bases from V and 4 from J, leaving 11 bases between them. The CDR3 loop spans 14 amino acids. For the CDR3, the DNA is TGTGCTAGTGGTTTGTCCCAGGTGAGCACTGAAGCTTTCTTT. This codes for CASGLSQVSTEAFF.

This clone was picked up a small number of times. V and J are TRBV27 and TRBJ1-6; 9 bases line up with TRBD1. Trimming removed 3 bases from V and 9 bases from J; junction bases left unmatched: 6. Germline lookup yields CDR1 MNHEY and CDR2 SMNVEV (reference sequence). The CDR3 sequence is 15 residues long. CDR3 protein: CASSFSGTGSSPLHF. As DNA, the CDR3 is TGTGCCAGCAGTTTCTCCGGGACAGGGAGTTCACCCCTCCACTTT.

This clone showed up just a few times. J is TRBJ1-6 and V is TRBV9, with D possibly being TRBD1 (5 bases). Germline lookup yields CDR1 SGDLS and CDR2 YYNGEE. V lost 0 bases to trimming and J lost 3 bases, with 13 bases between them. The CDR3 sequence is 17 residues long. The CDR3 is CASSVGGGVGYNSPLHF. The CDR3 region has the DNA TGTGCCAGCAGCGTAGGAGGAGGGGTAGGCTATAATTCACCCCTCCACTTT.

The chain couples TRBV30 to TRBJ1-2; tentative D call: TRBD1 (5 bases). Trimming removed 2 bases from V and 4 bases from J, with 17 bases in between. The CDR3 has 15 amino acids. Per germline, CDR1 GTSNPN and CDR2 SVGIG (reference sequence). The CDR3 spells CAWSFIRGGAYGYTF. The DNA for the CDR3 is TGTGCCTGGAGTTTTATACGGGGGGGTGCCTATGGCTACACCTTC.

V gene TRBV19 combines with J gene TRBJ1-1; 7 bases are a match to TRBD1. This CDR3 contains 13 residues. Germline values: CDR1 LNHDA, CDR2 SQIVND (reference sequence). V was clipped by 7 bases and J by 9 bases; unmatched bases: 11. The CDR3 bases are TGTGCCAGTAATTTGCAGGGGGGTTTTCAAGCTTTCTTT. The encoded protein is CASNLQGGFQAFF.

The rearrangement uses TRBV7-3 and TRBJ1-1; maybe TRBD1 (6 bases). The length of the CDR3 is 13 residues. Trimming left V 6 bases short and J 3 bases short, with 11 bases between. Germline V gives CDR1 SGHTA, CDR2 FQGTGA. The DNA of the CDR3 is TGTGCCAGCAGATCACAGGGCGACACTGAAGCTTTCTTT. This sequence encodes CASRSQGDTEAFF.

V gene TRBV11-2 combines with J gene TRBJ1-1; D not resolved. Germline assignment: CDR1 SGHAT and CDR2 FQNNGV. Trimming shortened V by 2 bases and J by 6 bases, and 16 bases separated the two germline ends. The CDR3 runs 15 residues. The CDR3: CASSLRAVGGSEAFF. The CDR3 nucleotides read TGTGCCAGCAGCTTACGGGCGGTGGGAGGGTCTGAAGCTTTCTTT.

This clone was found once. V gene TRBV24-1 combines with J gene TRBJ1-4, with 7 bases lining up with TRBD1. The germline V gene encodes CDR1 KGHDR and CDR2 SFDVKD. This CDR3 region has 14 residues. The trim removed 12 bases at V and 8 bases at J, leaving 14 bases unmatched. CDR3 in amino acids: CAVGQDGKGEKLFF. The CDR3, as DNA: TGTGCCGTCGGACAGGACGGAAAAGGCGAAAAACTGTTTTTT.

V gene TRBV7-9 combines with J gene TRBJ1-4, with 8 nucleotides matching TRBD1. Germline CDR1 SEHNR, CDR2 FQNEAQ (reference sequence). The junction had 6 bases not matched to a gene; V was cut back by 5 bases and J by 7 bases. The length of the CDR3 is 14 residues. The CDR3 loop reads CASSATGVGEKLFF. In nucleotides, the CDR3 is TGTGCCAGCAGCGCGACAGGGGTTGGTGAAAAACTGTTTTTT.

CDR3 DNA: TGTGCCATCAGTGAGTCGACAGGTACCTACGAGCAGTACGTC. This codes for CAISESTGTYEQYV. The chain joins TRBV10-3 to TRBJ2-7; a weak D match, TRBD1 (6 bases). Trimming took off 0 bases at V and 2 bases at J, with 8 bases between the two ends. Germline assignment: CDR1 ENHRY and CDR2 SYGVKD. The CDR3 is 14 amino acids.

The chain uses TRBV5-1 and TRBJ1-4; 8 nucleotides line up with TRBD1. This CDR3 is 16 amino acids long. Unmatched junction bases numbered 6, after V lost 3 bases and J lost 2 bases. The germline V gene has CDR1 SGHRS and CDR2 YFSETQ. DNA for the CDR3: TGCGCCAGCAGCTCAGACAGGGGTTGGACTAATGAAAAACTGTTTTTT. It is translated as CASSSDRGWTNEKLFF.

The genes are TRBV11-2 and TRBJ2-7, with D perhaps matching TRBD2 (7 bases). V was trimmed by 4 bases and J by 4 bases, leaving 14 bases between them. This CDR3 is built from 14 residues. Germline loops: CDR1 SGHAT, CDR2 FQNNGV. CDR3 residues: CASSYGGGGYEQYV. CDR3 nucleotide sequence: TGTGCCAGCAGCTACGGAGGGGGGGGATACGAGCAGTACGTC.

V gene TRBV10-3 combines with J gene TRBJ1-2, with 9 nucleotides matching TRBD1. The CDR3 consists of 14 residues. V dropped 6 bases and J dropped 10; count of bases not matched to a gene: 12. Germline V gives CDR1 ENHRY, CDR2 SYGVKD. The CDR3 DNA reads TGTGCCATCAGCCCGACAGGGGGAGGTCGCGACTACACCTTC. It codes for CAISPTGGGRDYTF.

The chain is built from TRBV6-5 and TRBJ1-5; D gene uncertain. Trimming left V 6 bases short and J 1 base short, with 13 bases between. The CDR3 covers 15 residues. The V gene's germline CDR1 is MNHEY and CDR2 SVGAGI. The CDR3 protein is CASSSLGVSNQPQHF. Written as DNA, the CDR3 is TGTGCCAGCAGCAGCTTGGGCGTAAGCAATCAGCCCCAGCATTTT.

The chain joins TRBV4-3 to TRBJ2-3; TRBD1 aligns across 7 bases. The V gene's germline CDR1 is LGHNA and CDR2 YSLEER. V lost 0 bases, J lost 0 bases, and 21 bases stayed unmatched. The CDR3 has 22 amino acids. The CDR3 loop reads CASSQDIFGQEVPYQSTDTQYF. As DNA, the CDR3 is TGCGCCAGCAGCCAAGACATATTCGGACAGGAGGTTCCCTACCAAAGCACAGATACGCAGTATTTT.